This T cell receptor beta chain originates from a study of neurological immune-mediated disorders. V gave up 2 bases and J gave up 2 bases, with 11 bases separating them. This CDR3 spans 15 amino acids. From germline, CDR1 is MDHEN and CDR2 SYDVKM. Each CDR3 protein gets one entry after TCRdb re-called the 5' RACE reads with MiXCR. This table holds some 83,000 distinct CDR3 sequences, just over 2.5% found once. This clonotype was observed at least ten times. The source of this sequence is a woman in her 30s with multiple sclerosis. The chain couples TRBV28 to TRBJ2-3, with D tentatively TRBD2 (6 bases). Sequencing was carried out using PBMCs. The CDR3 spells CASSLRGGPTDTQYF. Here the CDR3 DNA reads TGTGCCAGCAGTTTACGGGGAGGACCCACAGATACGCAGTATTTT.